What follows are 30 T cell receptor beta chains derived from one specimen sequenced in a study of T cell responses to AZD1222 COVID-19 vaccine. The data were produced by immunoSEQ multiplex PCR, yet TCRdb's version contains in-frame clones alone and is incomplete. The table lists about 56,000 clones, 65% to 90% of them singletons, with 6.5% to 8.5% in the top ten. The sequencing used peripheral blood, collected 28 days after the second AZD1222 dose. The receptors were gathered from an adult who received the AZD1222 COVID-19 vaccine.

This clone was seen once. J is TRBJ1-5 and V is TRBV19, with D perhaps TRBD1 (6 bases). Looked up from germline, CDR1 is LNHDA and CDR2 is SQIVND (reference sequence). The CDR3 contains 14 residues. V gave up 5 bases and J gave up 2 bases, with 10 bases separating them. CDR3 nucleotides: TGTGCCAGTAGTGGAGGGGGTGGCAATCAGCCCCAGCATTTT. Its protein is CASSGGGGNQPQHF.

The chain employs TRBV19 and TRBJ1-2, with D unclear. The V and J ends lost 8 bases and 6 bases respectively, with 19 bases between them. CDR1 LNHDA and CDR2 SQIVND come from the germline V gene (reference sequence). The CDR3 spans 14 residues. The CDR3 bases are TGTGCCAGTCGAACCGGACCGTCCGGAAATGGCTACACCTTC. Protein sequence: CASRTGPSGNGYTF.

The V gene is TRBV5-1, the J gene TRBJ1-2, with D uncertain. Per germline, CDR1 SGHRS and CDR2 YFSETQ. V gave up 1 base and J gave up 4 bases, with 11 bases separating them. The CDR3 spans 14 residues. The CDR3: CASSLQEEAYGYTF. The CDR3 DNA reads as TGCGCCAGCAGCTTGCAGGAGGAGGCCTATGGCTACACCTTC.

The sample holds one count of this clone. The chain couples TRBV11-1 to TRBJ2-3; 9 bases are shared with TRBD2. The CDR3 is 15 amino acids. V gave up 5 bases and J gave up 1 base; unmatched junction bases: 4. Germline-derived CDR1 and CDR2 are SGHAT and FQDESV (reference sequence). CDR3 protein: CASSQRGGGTDTQYF. The CDR3 DNA follows: TGTGCCAGCAGCCAACGCGGGGGGGGCACAGATACGCAGTATTTT.

The chain has TRBV11-1 and TRBJ1-6; TRBD1 might be the D (5 bases). Trimming took off 4 bases at V and 8 bases at J, with 6 bases between the two ends. The CDR3 has 12 amino acids. Germline loops: CDR1 SGHAT, CDR2 FQDESV (reference sequence). This chain's CDR3 is CASSSRDSPLHF. For the CDR3, the DNA is TGTGCCAGCAGCTCCAGGGATTCACCCCTCCACTTT.

The gene calls are TRBV6-5 and TRBJ1-1, with TRBD1 matching 7 bases. CDR3 size: 14 residues. V lost 6 bases and J lost 3; bases outside the gene matches: 7. CDR1 MNHEY and CDR2 SVGAGI come from the germline V gene. The CDR3 nucleotides read TGTGCCAGCAGGCTGAACAGGGGAGACACTGAAGCTTTCTTT. Translated, it gives CASRLNRGDTEAFF.

The gene calls are TRBV19 and TRBJ2-3, with TRBD2 matching over 7 bases. V dropped 7 bases and J dropped 1; count of bases not matched to a gene: 8. CDR3 length equals 15 residues. Germline V gives CDR1 LNHDA, CDR2 SQIVND (reference sequence). For the CDR3, the DNA is TGTGCCAGTACCACACTCGCGGGGGGCACAGATACGCAGTATTTT. Translation: CASTTLAGGTDTQYF.

The rearrangement uses TRBV19 and TRBJ2-7; 10 nucleotides align to TRBD2. Germline V gene sequence: CDR1 LNHDA, CDR2 SQIVND (reference sequence). The CDR3 extends over 14 amino acids. V dropped 4 bases and J dropped 4; count of bases not matched to a gene: 4. CDR3 protein: CASSRGLARYEQYF. Written as DNA, the CDR3 is TGTGCCAGTAGTAGGGGACTAGCGAGGTACGAGCAGTACTTC.

The chain uses TRBV4-2 and TRBJ1-4, with D hard to call. The CDR3 is 15 residues long. The germline V gene encodes CDR1 LGHNA and CDR2 YNFKEQ. Trimming removed 1 base from V and 3 bases from J, with 9 bases in between. DNA of the CDR3: TGTGCCAGCAGCCAAGTCCAAGGTGCTAATGAAAAACTGTTTTTT. Translated: CASSQVQGANEKLFF.

The chain employs TRBV28 and TRBJ2-7, with D perhaps TRBD1 (6 bases). In germline, CDR1 is MDHEN, CDR2 SYDVKM. Trimming pared 7 bases from V and 6 bases from J, leaving 13 bases between. The CDR3 totals 12 residues. The CDR3 sequence is CASTTRGIEQYF. The CDR3 coding sequence is TGTGCCAGCACTACTAGGGGGATCGAGCAGTACTTC. The full variable domain, rest sourced from reference TRBV28 and TRBJ2-7, is DVKVTQSSRYLVKRTGEKVFLECVQDMDHENMFWYRQDPGLGLRLIYFSYDVKMKEKGDIPEGYSVSREKKERFSLILESASTNQTSMYLCASTTRGIEQYFGPGTRLTVT.

This chain connects TRBV3-1 (or the pseudogene TRBV3-2) to TRBJ1-2, with 7 bases matching TRBD1. CDR1 and CDR2 from the germline V gene are LGHDT and YNNKEL (reference sequence). This CDR3 has 16 amino acids. Trimming took 4 bases from V and 6 from J; bases not matched to a gene: 14. The CDR3 loop reads CASSRGSGQLVDGYTF. The DNA for the CDR3 is TGTGCCAGCAGCCGTGGATCGGGACAGCTTGTGGATGGCTACACCTTC.

The rearrangement joins TRBV19 to TRBJ2-3; 8 nucleotides line up with TRBD1. Germline values: CDR1 LNHDA, CDR2 SQIVND (reference sequence). The CDR3 covers 15 residues. After removal of 3 bases from V and 4 bases from J, the junction contained 6 bases not matched to a gene. The CDR3 bases are TGTGCCAGTAGTATTAGTCGACAGGGGTCAGATACGCAGTATTTT. Translated, it gives CASSISRQGSDTQYF.

This chain uses TRBV18 with TRBJ2-5, with 14 bases aligning to TRBD2. The CDR3 runs to 15 residues. V gave up 3 bases and J gave up 4 bases; unmatched junction bases: 1. The germline CDR1 and CDR2 sequences are KGHSH and LQKENI. This CDR3 reads CASSPGTSGRETQYF. As DNA, the CDR3 is TGTGCCAGCTCACCTGGGACTAGCGGGAGAGAGACCCAGTACTTC.

This clone appeared once. This chain links TRBV5-4 with TRBJ2-6; possible D gene TRBD2, 5 bases. Germline values: CDR1 SGHNT, CDR2 YYREEE (reference sequence). CDR3 length equals 15 residues. V gave up 4 bases and J gave up 0 bases, with 8 bases separating them. CDR3 region: CASSPRASGANVLTF. CDR3 nucleotides: TGTGCCAGCAGCCCGAGGGCCTCTGGGGCCAACGTCCTGACTTTC.

This clone occurred a few times. The rearrangement uses TRBV4-2 and TRBJ2-5; no clear D gene. CDR3 length: 14 residues. Between the trimmed V and J ends, which lost 0 bases and 7 bases, there was a span of 12 bases. Germline V gene lookup returns CDR1 LGHNA and CDR2 YNFKEQ. CDR3: CASSQELGRGTQYF. CDR3 sequence (DNA): TGTGCCAGCAGCCAAGAGTTAGGGCGAGGGACCCAGTACTTC.

This chain joins TRBV30 and TRBJ1-4, with a possible D match to TRBD1 (6 bases). The V gene's germline CDR1 is GTSNPN and CDR2 SVGIG (reference sequence). V was trimmed by 3 bases and J by 3 bases, leaving 14 bases between them. The CDR3 length is 15 residues. The CDR3 region is CAWRQGVGANEKLFF. The CDR3 DNA reads as TGTGCCTGGAGACAGGGTGTGGGAGCTAATGAAAAACTGTTTTTT.

The chain couples TRBV30 to TRBJ1-2, with D maybe TRBD1 (5 bases). Trimming pared 1 base from V and 7 bases from J, leaving 22 bases between. Germline V gives CDR1 GTSNPN, CDR2 SVGIG (reference sequence). The length of the CDR3 is 16 residues. The DNA for the CDR3 is TGTGCCTGGAGTGAAAAAAGGCTGGGCAGGGTCGGTGGCTACACCTTC. Translating it yields CAWSEKRLGRVGGYTF.

The rearrangement uses TRBV28 and TRBJ1-5; no reliable D call. CDR3 length: 15 residues. Germline lookup yields CDR1 MDHEN and CDR2 SYDVKM. V lost 6 bases and J lost 0, with 12 bases in between. Written as DNA, the CDR3 is TGTGCCAGCAGCCCGAGCCGGGATAGCAATCAGCCCCAGCATTTT. Translated, it gives CASSPSRDSNQPQHF. Full variable domain (rest looked up from reference TRBV28 and TRBJ1-5): DVKVTQSSRYLVKRTGEKVFLECVQDMDHENMFWYRQDPGLGLRLIYFSYDVKMKEKGDIPEGYSVSREKKERFSLILESASTNQTSMYLCASSPSRDSNQPQHFGDGTRLSIL.

This clone was detected only once. The chain employs TRBV28 and TRBJ1-2, with D perhaps TRBD1 (6 bases). V shed 7 bases and J shed 3 bases, with 21 bases lying between them. From germline, CDR1 is MDHEN and CDR2 SYDVKM. The CDR3 is made up of 16 amino acids. The CDR3 is CASTLGGGNPYYGYTF. The DNA of the CDR3 is TGTGCCAGCACCCTGGGAGGGGGAAATCCCTACTATGGCTACACCTTC.

The V and J genes are TRBV6-2 or TRBV6-3 and TRBJ1-2; D is unclear. The germline gives CDR1 MNHEY, CDR2 SVGEGT. CDR3 length equals 13 residues. Trimming took 6 bases from V and 5 from J, leaving 13 bases between them. CDR3: CASSDGRIYGYTF. The CDR3 bases are TGTGCCAGCAGCGACGGGCGGATTTATGGCTACACCTTC.

The chain joins TRBV7-2 to TRBJ1-2; D is unresolved. The germline CDR1 and CDR2 sequences are SGHTA and FQGNSA. The CDR3 contains 14 residues. Between the trimmed V and J ends, which lost 1 base and 2 bases, there was a span of 8 bases. CDR3 residues: CASSLVGSNYGYTF. The CDR3 bases are TGTGCCAGCAGCTTAGTAGGCTCGAACTATGGCTACACCTTC.

The chain joins TRBV4-2 to TRBJ1-4; D gene ambiguous. V was pared by 1 base and J by 4 bases, with 7 bases between. In germline, CDR1 is LGHNA, CDR2 YNFKEQ. CDR3 length equals 14 residues. The CDR3 spells CASSQGGFNEKLFF. The CDR3 DNA follows: TGTGCCAGCAGCCAAGGCGGGTTTAATGAAAAACTGTTTTTT.

The rearrangement links TRBV6-4 to TRBJ2-7; 9 nucleotides agree with TRBD1. The V and J ends lost 3 bases and 3 bases, in that order; junction bases with no gene match: 12. CDR3 length: 17 amino acids. Germline lookup yields CDR1 MRHNA and CDR2 SNTAGT. The CDR3, as DNA: TGTGCCAGCAGTGATCATGGACAGGGGTACGAAATCTACGAGCAGTACTTC. Translating gives CASSDHGQGYEIYEQYF.

J is TRBJ1-5 and V is TRBV6-1; unclear D gene. The CDR3 runs 11 residues. V lost 3 bases and J 7 bases, leaving 4 bases between the germline ends. CDR1 MNHNS and CDR2 SASEGT come from the germline V gene. CDR3 amino acids: CASSDLQPQHF. As DNA, the CDR3 is TGTGCCAGCAGTGATCTACAGCCCCAGCATTTT.

The chain uses TRBV7-8 and TRBJ2-7; TRBD1 agrees at 7 bases. The germline V gene encodes CDR1 SGHVS and CDR2 FQNEAQ. This CDR3 has 14 residues. The ends lost 1 base at V and 5 bases at J; junction bases unmatched: 5. The CDR3 nucleotides read TGTGCCAGCAGCTTAGGGGGACAGAAGAACGAGCAGTACTTC. Translating gives CASSLGGQKNEQYF.

The chain employs TRBV7-3 and TRBJ1-1, with 9 bases fitting TRBD1. V was pared by 5 bases and J by 7 bases, with 11 bases of the junction left unmatched. The germline gives CDR1 SGHTA, CDR2 FQGTGA. This CDR3 contains 15 residues. The CDR3 loop is CASSPQPGQGHEAFF. The CDR3 DNA is TGTGCCAGCAGCCCTCAGCCGGGACAGGGACATGAAGCTTTCTTT. The full variable domain, with the rest looked up from reference TRBV7-3 and TRBJ1-1, is GAGVSQTPSNKVTEKGKYVELRCDPISGHTALYWYRQSLGQGPEFLIYFQGTGAADDSGLPNDRFFAVRPEGSVSTLKIQRTERGDSAVYLCASSPQPGQGHEAFFGQGTRLTVV.

The rearrangement uses TRBV7-2 and TRBJ2-2; TRBD1 matches 7 bases. Germline trimming cut 2 bases from V and 4 bases from J; bases unmatched to any gene: 7. Per germline, CDR1 SGHTA and CDR2 FQGNSA. The CDR3 is 16 residues long. This chain's CDR3 is CASSLRGTAATGELFF. CDR3 DNA sequence: TGTGCCAGCAGCTTACGAGGGACAGCGGCCACCGGGGAGCTGTTTTTT.

This chain links TRBV14 with TRBJ2-3; D unclear. V was clipped by 0 bases and J by 4 bases, with 8 bases between them. The CDR3 is made up of 14 amino acids. Germline V gene sequence: CDR1 SGHDN, CDR2 FVKESK. CDR3 sequence (DNA): TGTGCCAGCAGCCAAGATCTGGTTGCAGATACGCAGTATTTT. Translating it yields CASSQDLVADTQYF.

The V gene is TRBV12-5, the J gene TRBJ1-2; 7 bases align to TRBD1. This CDR3 is built from 17 residues. CDR1 LGHNT and CDR2 FRNRAP come from the germline V gene. V lost 4 bases, J lost 8 bases, and 19 bases stayed unmatched. The CDR3 sequence is CASGSGHGTALLGGYTF. In DNA form, the CDR3 reads TGTGCTAGTGGTTCGGGCCACGGGACAGCCCTCCTAGGGGGCTACACCTTC.

The chain links TRBV2 to TRBJ1-5; 7 nucleotides match TRBD1. Losses at the gene ends were 6 bases for V and 7 bases for J; bases not matched to a gene: 9. The CDR3 loop spans 14 amino acids. CDR1 SNHLY and CDR2 FYNNEI come from the germline V gene. CDR3 nucleotide sequence: TGTGCCAGCAGGAACCGGGACAGCGAGCAGCCCCAGCATTTT. It yields the protein CASRNRDSEQPQHF.